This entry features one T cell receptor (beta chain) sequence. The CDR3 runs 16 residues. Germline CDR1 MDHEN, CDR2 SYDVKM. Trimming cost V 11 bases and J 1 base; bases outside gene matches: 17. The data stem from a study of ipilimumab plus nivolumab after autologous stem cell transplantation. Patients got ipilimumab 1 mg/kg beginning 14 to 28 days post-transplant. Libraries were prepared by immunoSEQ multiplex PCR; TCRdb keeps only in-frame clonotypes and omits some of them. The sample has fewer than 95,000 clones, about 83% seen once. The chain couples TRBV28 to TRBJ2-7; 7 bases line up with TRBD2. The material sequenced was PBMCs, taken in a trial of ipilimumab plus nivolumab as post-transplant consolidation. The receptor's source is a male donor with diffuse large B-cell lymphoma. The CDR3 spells CAGCESSGEGSYEQYF. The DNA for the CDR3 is TGTGCCGGATGCGAGTCGTCTGGGGAGGGTTCCTACGAGCAGTACTTC.